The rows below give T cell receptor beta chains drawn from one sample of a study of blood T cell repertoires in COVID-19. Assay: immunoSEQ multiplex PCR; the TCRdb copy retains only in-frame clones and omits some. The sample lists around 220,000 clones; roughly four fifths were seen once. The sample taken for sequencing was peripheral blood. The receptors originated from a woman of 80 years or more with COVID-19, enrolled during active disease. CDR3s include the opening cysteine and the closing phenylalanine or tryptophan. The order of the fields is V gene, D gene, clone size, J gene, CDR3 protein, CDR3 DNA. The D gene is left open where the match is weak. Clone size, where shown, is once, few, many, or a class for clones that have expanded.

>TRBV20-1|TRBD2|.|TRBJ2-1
CSASRTSGYNEQFF
TGCAGTGCTAGTCGGACTAGCGGGTACAATGAGCAGTTCTTC
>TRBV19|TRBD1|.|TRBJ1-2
CASALTGTGYTF
TGTGCCAGTGCTCTGACAGGGACTGGCTACACCTTC
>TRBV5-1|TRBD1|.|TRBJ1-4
CASRQGDEKLFF
TGCGCCAGCCGACAGGGAGATGAAAAACTGTTTTTT
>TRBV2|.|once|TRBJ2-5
CASTRGQETQYF
TGTGCCAGCACTAGGGGGCAAGAGACCCAGTACTTC
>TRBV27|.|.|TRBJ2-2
CASRQSWSNTGELFF
TGTGCCAGCAGGCAATCCTGGAGTAACACCGGGGAGCTGTTTTTT
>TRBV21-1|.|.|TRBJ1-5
CASSKSPGAQHF
TGTGCCAGCAGCAAAAGTCCCGGGGCCCAGCATTTT
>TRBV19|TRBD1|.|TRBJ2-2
CASKSRTGGRGELFF
TGTGCCAGTAAGTCCCGGACAGGGGGACGCGGGGAGCTGTTTTTT
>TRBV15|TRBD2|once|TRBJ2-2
CATRTSGRWSGELFF
TGTGCCACCAGGACTAGCGGGAGATGGAGCGGGGAGCTGTTTTTT
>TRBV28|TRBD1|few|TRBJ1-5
CASSFIRGSNQPQHF
TGTGCCAGCAGTTTTATCAGGGGGAGCAATCAGCCCCAGCATTTT
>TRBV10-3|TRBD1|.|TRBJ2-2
CALGTDTGELFF
TGTGCCCTCGGGACAGACACCGGGGAGCTGTTTTTT
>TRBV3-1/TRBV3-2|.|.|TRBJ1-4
CASSQGGKKLFF
TGTGCCAGCAGCCAGGGGGGAAAAAAACTGTTTTTT
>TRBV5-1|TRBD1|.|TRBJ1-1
CASSEGTDPAAFF
TGCGCCAGCAGCGAGGGGACAGACCCAGCAGCTTTCTTT
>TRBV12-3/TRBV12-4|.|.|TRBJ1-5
CASSFRGDQPQHF
TGTGCCAGCAGTTTCCGGGGGGATCAGCCCCAGCATTTT
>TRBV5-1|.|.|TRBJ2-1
CASSLGGPDNEQFF
TGCGCCAGCAGCTTGGGAGGGCCTGACAATGAGCAGTTCTTC
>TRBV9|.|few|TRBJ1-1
CASSPSDGEAFF
TGTGCCAGCAGCCCAAGCGACGGTGAAGCTTTCTTT
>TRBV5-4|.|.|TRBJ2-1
CASSGPGQTFEQFF
TGTGCCAGCAGCGGCCCGGGACAAACTTTTGAGCAGTTCTTC
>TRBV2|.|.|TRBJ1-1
CASRPGNTEAFF
TGTGCCAGCCGTCCGGGGAACACTGAAGCTTTCTTT
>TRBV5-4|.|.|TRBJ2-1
CASSGAGTRGHNEQFF
TGTGCCAGCAGCGGGGCCGGGACACGTGGCCACAATGAGCAGTTCTTC
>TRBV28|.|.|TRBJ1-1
CASSLRSDEAFF
TGTGCCAGCAGTTTGAGGTCCGATGAAGCTTTCTTT
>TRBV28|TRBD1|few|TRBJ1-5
CASYSDRGRNQPQHF
TGTGCCAGCTATTCTGACAGGGGAAGAAATCAGCCCCAGCATTTT
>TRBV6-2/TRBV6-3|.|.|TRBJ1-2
CASSSRTEGNYTF
TGTGCCAGCAGTTCAAGGACGGAGGGAAACTACACCTTC
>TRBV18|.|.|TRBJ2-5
CASSPRTGEGETQYF
TGTGCCAGCTCACCACGAACGGGAGAGGGAGAGACCCAGTACTTC
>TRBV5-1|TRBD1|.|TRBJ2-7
CASSPTGGREQYF
TGCGCCAGCAGCCCCACAGGGGGTCGCGAGCAGTACTTC
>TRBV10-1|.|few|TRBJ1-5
CASSEGDQPQHF
TGCGCCAGCAGCGAAGGGGATCAGCCCCAGCATTTT
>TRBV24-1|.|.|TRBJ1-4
CATSDWDTLLGEKLFF
TGTGCCACCAGTGATTGGGACACCCTTTTAGGGGAAAAACTGTTTTTT
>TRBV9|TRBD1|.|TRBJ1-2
CASSVDSRGQGGGYTF
TGTGCCAGCAGCGTCGACTCACGCGGACAGGGAGGTGGCTACACCTTC
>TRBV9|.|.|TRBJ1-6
CASSVGGFNSPLHF
TGTGCCAGCAGCGTAGGCGGGTTTAATTCACCCCTCCACTTT
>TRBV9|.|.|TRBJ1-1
CASSGTASSEAFF
TGTGCCAGCAGCGGGACAGCATCCAGTGAAGCTTTCTTT
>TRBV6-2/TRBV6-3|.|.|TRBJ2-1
CASSYSSGPYNEQFF
TGTGCCAGCAGTTATTCCAGCGGGCCTTACAATGAGCAGTTCTTC
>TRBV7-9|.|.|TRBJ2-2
CASSQQVTANTGELFF
TGTGCCAGCAGCCAACAGGTTACCGCGAACACCGGGGAGCTGTTTTTT
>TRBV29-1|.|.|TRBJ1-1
CSVEEPGAEAFF
TGCAGCGTTGAGGAACCGGGGGCTGAAGCTTTCTTT
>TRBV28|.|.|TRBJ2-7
CATKGGDSYEQYF
TGTGCCACCAAAGGGGGGGACTCCTACGAGCAGTACTTC
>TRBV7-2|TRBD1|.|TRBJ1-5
CASSSSDRVGGQPQHF
TGTGCCAGCAGTTCCTCTGACAGGGTGGGCGGCCAGCCCCAGCATTTT
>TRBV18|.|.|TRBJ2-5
CASSPQQETQYF
TGTGCCAGCTCACCGCAGCAAGAGACCCAGTACTTC
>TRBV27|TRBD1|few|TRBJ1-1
CATHTGQGAEAFF
TGTGCCACCCACACCGGACAGGGGGCTGAAGCTTTCTTT
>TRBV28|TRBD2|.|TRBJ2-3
CASSSAGTSGRRYTQYF
TGTGCCAGCAGTTCGGCCGGGACTAGCGGGAGACGGTATACGCAGTATTTT
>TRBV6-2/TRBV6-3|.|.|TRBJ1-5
CASSDPNEAQHF
TGTGCCAGCAGTGACCCCAATGAGGCCCAGCATTTT
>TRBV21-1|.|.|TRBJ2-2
CASSKNPRNRGELFF
TGTGCCAGCAGCAAAAACCCCCGAAACAGGGGGGAGCTGTTTTTT
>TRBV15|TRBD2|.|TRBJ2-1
CATSRDAAGEDNEQFF
TGTGCCACCAGCAGAGATGCAGCGGGGGAAGACAATGAGCAGTTCTTC
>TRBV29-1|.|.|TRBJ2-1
CSAEDTNSYNEQFF
TGCAGCGCCGAGGACACAAACTCCTACAATGAGCAGTTCTTC
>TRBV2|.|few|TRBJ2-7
CASSEGGRGYEQYF
TGTGCCAGCAGTGAAGGGGGCAGGGGTTACGAGCAGTACTTC
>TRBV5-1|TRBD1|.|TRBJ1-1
CASSQGQGPRGAFF
TGCGCCAGCAGCCAAGGACAGGGGCCCCGCGGGGCTTTCTTT